This T cell receptor beta chain was retrieved from a study of control samples from healthy donors and cancer patients. Here immunoSEQ multiplex PCR was the method, and the copy in TCRdb shows in-frame clones only, minus some. The sample records some 130,000 clones, around 92% being singletons. The specimen was blood. This sequence was found in a woman aged 50 to 60 in good health.

The CDR3 sequence: CASSKARRTGGYEQFF. CDR3 bases: TGTGCCAGCAGCAAAGCTAGGAGGACAGGGGGGTATGAGCAGTTCTTC. This sequence joins TRBV21-1 and TRBJ2-1; the table names TRBD1, a call not compared with the DNA. TRBV21-1 has pseudogene status. The CDR3 extends over 16 amino acids.